Below are 8 T cell receptor beta chains sequenced from a single sample in a study of T cell changes during pregnancy in multiple sclerosis. The data were produced by immunoSEQ multiplex PCR, yet TCRdb's version contains in-frame clones alone and is incomplete. The sample lists under 70,000 clones; around 94% were seen once. The material sequenced was CD8+ T cells from peripheral blood mononuclear cells, taken after pregnancy. Receptor source: a female donor with multiple sclerosis, enrolled in a pregnancy study.

The rearrangement links TRBV6-6 to TRBJ2-5; tentatively, D is TRBD1 (6 bases). CDR1 is MNHNY and CDR2 is SVGAGI in the germline V gene (reference sequence). The CDR3 spans 13 residues. V was cut by 2 bases and J by 5 bases, with 9 bases left in between. The CDR3 spells CASSYQGWETQYF. Here the CDR3 DNA reads TGTGCCAGCAGTTACCAGGGGTGGGAGACCCAGTACTTC.

This chain uses TRBV5-1 with TRBJ2-2; D is undetermined. The CDR3 is 14 amino acids. The V gene lost 4 bases and the J gene lost 1 base, with 8 bases spanning the gap. Germline V gene lookup returns CDR1 SGHRS and CDR2 YFSETQ. The CDR3 coding sequence is TGCGCCAGCAGCAAAGGCGGGAACACCGGGGAGCTGTTTTTT. Residues: CASSKGGNTGELFF.

The rearrangement uses TRBV28 and TRBJ2-2, with TRBD2 matching over 9 bases. The CDR3 is made up of 16 amino acids. V trimming: 3 bases; J trimming: 7 bases; junction bases outside the gene matches: 9. Per germline, CDR1 MDHEN and CDR2 SYDVKM. CDR3 DNA: TGTGCCAGCAGTTTGAGAGCGGGAGGAACTTTCGGGGAGCTGTTTTTT. Its translation is CASSLRAGGTFGELFF.

J is TRBJ2-3 and V is TRBV27, with TRBD1 matching over 10 bases. Germline CDR1 MNHEY, CDR2 SMNVEV (reference sequence). The CDR3 totals 17 residues. J lost 2 bases, V lost 5 bases, and 10 bases had no gene match. CDR3 amino acids: CASSQPSGQGTTDTQYF. CDR3 nucleotides: TGTGCCAGCAGTCAACCATCGGGACAGGGGACCACAGATACGCAGTATTTT.

V gene TRBV7-2 combines with J gene TRBJ2-6; TRBD2 matches at 9 bases. J lost 1 base, V lost 5 bases, and 12 bases had no gene match. Germline assignment: CDR1 SGHTA and CDR2 FQGNSA. The CDR3 runs 19 residues. In nucleotides, the CDR3 is TGTGCCAGCAGCATAACCGGGACTAGCCCGCCATCTGGGGCCAACGTCCTGACTTTC. Encoded protein: CASSITGTSPPSGANVLTF.

V usage is TRBV9 and J usage is TRBJ2-2; perhaps TRBD2 as D (6 bases). V was trimmed by 3 bases and J by 0 bases, leaving 12 bases between them. The CDR3 runs 16 residues. Germline CDR1 reads SGDLS; CDR2 reads YYNGEE. This CDR3 reads CASSDGRTANTGELFF. CDR3 coding DNA: TGTGCCAGCAGCGACGGGAGAACCGCGAACACCGGGGAGCTGTTTTTT.

The V and J genes are TRBV29-1 and TRBJ2-1; 8 bases are shared with TRBD2. V was pared by 3 bases and J by 1 base, with 5 bases of the junction left unmatched. This CDR3 comprises 15 residues. From germline, CDR1 is SQVTM and CDR2 ANQGSEA. CDR3 protein: CSVEGGRLSYNEQFF. DNA of the CDR3: TGCAGCGTTGAGGGCGGGAGGCTTTCCTACAATGAGCAGTTCTTC.

The J gene is TRBJ2-7, the V gene TRBV11-2; possible D gene TRBD1, 6 bases. The CDR3 is 15 residues long. Germline CDR1 SGHAT, CDR2 FQNNGV. V was trimmed by 1 base and J by 2 bases, leaving 12 bases between them. This CDR3 reads CASSLVFEGAYEQYF. DNA for the CDR3: TGTGCCAGCAGCTTAGTGTTTGAGGGGGCCTACGAGCAGTACTTC. The variable domain in full, completed from reference TRBV11-2 and TRBJ2-7, reads EAGVAQSPRYKIIEKRQSVAFWCNPISGHATLYWYQQILGQGPKLLIQFQNNGVVDDSQLPKDRFSAERLKGVDSTLKIQPAKLEDSAVYLCASSLVFEGAYEQYFGPGTRLTVT.